The 2 T cell receptor beta chains listed next were all sequenced from one sample in a study of OX40 agonist ivuxolimab in advanced cancers. Here immunoSEQ multiplex PCR was the method, and the copy in TCRdb shows in-frame clones only, minus some. This sample has fewer than 40,000 clones, with less than 90% found just once. Here the sequenced sample was CD4+ or CD8+ T cells sorted from blood, taken in a trial of the OX40 agonist ivuxolimab. The receptors were gathered from an adult with an advanced solid tumor such as melanoma, head and neck, liver or kidney cancer.

The rearrangement joins TRBV5-1 to TRBJ2-1, with 15 bases fitting TRBD2. Germline V gives CDR1 SGHRS, CDR2 YFSETQ. The ends lost 4 bases at V and 9 bases at J; junction bases unmatched: 5. This CDR3 spans 15 amino acids. CDR3 sequence reads: CASSAGLAGGGEQFF. In DNA form, the CDR3 reads TGCGCCAGCAGCGCGGGACTAGCGGGAGGAGGTGAGCAGTTCTTC.

By proportion, this clone is medium-sized. V and J are TRBV4-1 and TRBJ1-1, with TRBD1 identical over 7 bases. With 6 bases clipped from V and 0 bases from J, the junction kept 7 bases outside the gene matches. The CDR3 loop spans 15 amino acids. Germline CDR1 MGHRA, CDR2 YSYEKL. CDR3 sequence: CASSPTGEVNTEAFF. As DNA, the CDR3 is TGCGCCAGCAGTCCTACAGGGGAGGTGAACACTGAAGCTTTCTTT.